This T cell receptor beta chain was identified in a study of identifying expanded T cells in peripheral blood. The CDR3 has 12 amino acids. Trimming removed 5 bases from V and 14 bases from J; junction bases left unmatched: 8. The germline V gene encodes CDR1 LNHDA and CDR2 SQIVND (reference sequence). TCRdb's table, derived via immunoSEQ multiplex PCR, lists solely in-frame clones and lacks some. The sample carries approximately 100,000 clones, about 88% recorded once. This clone was observed a handful of times. This clonotype originated in a person aged 18-70 years in good health. The sample comprised blood. The chain combines TRBV19 with TRBJ2-1; 8 nucleotides match TRBD2. For the CDR3, the DNA is TGTGCCAGTAGTTATAGCGGGGTTACGAAGTTCTTC. Protein: CASSYSGVTKFF. Full variable domain (remainder filled in from reference TRBV19 and TRBJ2-1): DGGITQSPKYLFRKEGQNVTLSCEQNLNHDAMYWYRQDPGQGLRLIYYSQIVNDFQKGDIAEGYSVSREKKESFPLTVTSAQKNPTAFYLCASSYSGVTKFFGPGTRLTVL.